The 9 T cell receptor beta chains presented below share a single source sample, sequenced in a study of metastatic and nonmetastatic thyroid tumors. TCRdb redid the clone calls on the PCR reads using MiXCR. The table has several thousand clones, roughly a sixth seen once. Thyroid surgery was performed in patients who had received no treatment beforehand. The sample consisted of tumor tissue. The receptors shown here come from a male donor with papillary thyroid cancer or a benign thyroid nodule (not recorded which). Some clones in this sample may be carry-over from other donors' samples.

This clone is medium-sized within its sample. The chain uses TRBV7-9 and TRBJ2-7, with D unclear. With 1 base removed from V and 4 bases from J, the gap between germline ends came to 5 bases. The CDR3 is 12 amino acids. Germline CDR1 is SEHNR and CDR2 is FQNEAQ (reference sequence). CDR3: CASSLGSYEQYF. Here the CDR3 DNA reads TGTGCCAGCAGCTTAGGGAGTTACGAGCAGTACTTC. The full variable domain, with the rest looked up from reference TRBV7-9 and TRBJ2-7, is DTGVSQNPRHKITKRGQNVTFRCDPISEHNRLYWYRQTLGQGPEFLTYFQNEAQLEKSRLLSDRFSAERPKGSFSTLEIQRTEQGDSAMYLCASSLGSYEQYFGPGTRLTVT.

This clone was seen at least ten times. This chain links TRBV3-1 with TRBJ2-1; 10 bases are a match to TRBD2. This CDR3 is 19 amino acids long. Losses at the gene ends were 3 bases for V and 3 bases for J; bases not matched to a gene: 14. CDR1 is LGHDT, CDR2 YNNKEL, per germline (reference sequence). The CDR3 DNA follows: TGTGCCAGCAGCCACCGAGGGAGGCTAGCGGGAGTGGGCTACAATGAGCAGTTCTTC. Its protein product is CASSHRGRLAGVGYNEQFF.

This clone was recorded at least ten times. At one end the junction does not follow the germline gene, possibly because of a read error. The V call is TRBV20-1, the J call TRBJ1-2, with 9 bases matching TRBD1. This CDR3 is built from 13 residues. Germline CDR1 DFQATT, CDR2 SNEGSKA (reference sequence). For the CDR3, the DNA is TGCAGTGCTGGAGATGGGACAGGGAACGGCTACACCTTC. Translated: CSAGDGTGNGYTF.

Judged by abundance, this clone is medium-sized (0.01 to 0.1%). The chain recombines TRBV5-1 with TRBJ2-7; no clear D. The ends were cut back, 3 bases at V and 2 bases at J, with 0 bases in the middle. This CDR3 contains 10 residues. Germline assignment: CDR1 SGHRS and CDR2 YFSETQ. Here the CDR3 reads CASSSYEQYF. The DNA of the CDR3 is TGCGCCAGCAGCTCCTACGAGCAGTACTTC. The complete variable domain, with remaining parts taken from reference TRBV5-1 and TRBJ2-7, reads KAGVTQTPRYLIKTRGQQVTLSCSPISGHRSVSWYQQTPGQGLQFLFEYFSETQRNKGNFPGRFSGRQFSNSRSEMNVSTLELGDSALYLCASSSYEQYFGPGTRLTVT.

The chain uses TRBV6-1 and TRBJ1-3; no clear D gene. CDR3 length equals 14 residues. V was pared by 3 bases and J by 4 bases, with 10 bases between. CDR1 MNHNS and CDR2 SASEGT come from the germline V gene. The CDR3: CASSDPIEGNTIYF. The DNA for the CDR3 is TGTGCCAGCAGTGACCCTATAGAAGGAAACACCATATATTTT.

This clone is judged medium-sized (0.01 to 0.1%). CDR3: CAWSEVGYTF. CDR3 nucleotides: TGTGCCTGGAGTGAGGTTGGCTACACCTTC. The chain has TRBV30 and TRBJ1-2; D unresolved. The V and J ends lost 1 base and 7 bases respectively, with 4 bases between them. This CDR3 contains 10 residues. CDR1 is GTSNPN and CDR2 is SVGIG in the germline V gene (reference sequence).

This chain joins TRBV5-1 and TRBJ1-2; D is unresolved. The germline CDR1 and CDR2 sequences are SGHRS and YFSETQ. Trimming shortened V by 0 bases and J by 6 bases, and 12 bases separated the two germline ends. The CDR3 sequence is 14 residues long. The CDR3 reads CASSLGTLLHGYTF. The CDR3 DNA is TGCGCCAGCAGCTTGGGGACCCTTTTACATGGCTACACCTTC.

V is TRBV2 and J is TRBJ1-1; no clear D. This CDR3 spans 11 amino acids. V gave up 6 bases and J gave up 8 bases, with 10 bases separating them. Germline CDR1 SNHLY, CDR2 FYNNEI. The DNA of the CDR3 is TGTGCCAGCAGCGACGGTCCAGAAGCTTTCTTT. Its protein is CASSDGPEAFF.

The table lists this clone with many counts. The CDR3 here is CASGVGPTDTQYF. For the CDR3, the DNA is TGTGCCAGTGGGGTGGGCCCCACAGATACGCAGTATTTT. This chain links TRBV19 with TRBJ2-3; D not resolved. Germline V lookup: CDR1 LNHDA, CDR2 SQIVND (reference sequence). The V gene lost 8 bases and the J gene lost 2 bases, with 11 bases spanning the gap. This CDR3 is built from 13 residues.